The following is a T cell receptor beta chain sequence with its context. Its antigen is not identified. The data stem from a study of neurological immune-mediated disorders. Findings of the study overall: Sharing of CDR3 amino acid sequences among expanded clones across subjects was absent, suggesting private repertoires in all groups.

The unsorted libraries had their origin in 2 million PBMCs stored at -80 C. Each TCR transcript was tagged with a 10-nucleotide random UMI during 5'RACE. TCRdb reprocessed the 5' RACE reads with MiXCR, giving one entry per CDR3 protein. The table includes approximately 48,000 distinct CDR3 sequences, around 17% detected once. The sequence was collected from a man in his sixties in good health. The source material was PBMCs.

CDR3 region: CASSLRPGHYEQYF. DNA of the CDR3: TGTGCCAGCAGTTTAAGACCAGGGCACTACGAGCAGTACTTC. V and J are TRBV27 and TRBJ2-7; D perhaps matches TRBD1 (5 bases). The CDR3 length is 14 residues. V was clipped by 2 bases and J by 3 bases, with 11 bases between them. The germline gives CDR1 MNHEY, CDR2 SMNVEV (reference sequence).